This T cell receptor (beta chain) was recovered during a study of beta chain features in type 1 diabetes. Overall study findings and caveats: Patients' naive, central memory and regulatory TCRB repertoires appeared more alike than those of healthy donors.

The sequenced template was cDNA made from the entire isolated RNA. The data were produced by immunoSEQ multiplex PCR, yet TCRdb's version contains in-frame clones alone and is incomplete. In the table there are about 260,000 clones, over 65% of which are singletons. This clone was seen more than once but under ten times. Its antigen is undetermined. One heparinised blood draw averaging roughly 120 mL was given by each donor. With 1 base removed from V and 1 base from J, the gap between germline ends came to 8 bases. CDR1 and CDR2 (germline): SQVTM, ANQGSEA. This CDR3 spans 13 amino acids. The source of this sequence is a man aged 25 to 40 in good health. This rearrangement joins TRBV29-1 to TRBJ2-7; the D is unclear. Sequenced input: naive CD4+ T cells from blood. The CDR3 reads CSVEVADSYEQYF. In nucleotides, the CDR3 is TGCAGCGTTGAAGTGGCGGATTCCTACGAGCAGTACTTC.